The 3 T cell receptor beta chains given below trace back to one sample, sequenced in a study of T-cell reconstitution after alpha-beta-depleted transplantation in children. Study observations and caveats: It was newly produced T cells that mostly accounted for T-cell counts and diversity one year after transplant.

Unique molecular identifiers tagged the TCRbeta library. TCRdb re-analysed the PCR reads in MiXCR, keeping a single row per CDR3 protein. The table lists some 300,000 distinct CDR3 sequences, roughly 7.8% of them singletons. These receptors have no identified antigens. This sample comprised peripheral blood, obtained 360 days after TCRalphabeta/CD19-depleted stem cell transplant. The source of these receptors is a female patient aged 2 to 10 who had a stem cell transplant for Fanconi anemia, so the T cells may come from the graft donor.

CDR3 DNA: TGCAGTCTGGGACTAGCGTGGAGCACAGATACGCAGTATTTT. It encodes CSLGLAWSTDTQYF. V is TRBV20-1 and J is TRBJ2-3; 10 positions agree with TRBD2. CDR1 and CDR2 from the germline V gene are DFQATT and SNEGSKA (reference sequence). The CDR3 is 14 amino acids. V shed 8 bases and J 0 bases; nucleotides not matched to a gene: 5.

Many counts were recorded for this clonotype. The chain links TRBV21-1 to TRBJ1-1; the D segment call TRBD1 is taken from the table without a DNA check. TRBV21-1 is a documented pseudogene. The CDR3 sequence is 13 residues long. The CDR3 is CASSDRVGTEAFF. The CDR3 DNA follows: TGTGCCAGCAGCGACAGGGTGGGGACTGAAGCTTTCTTT.

This clonotype was seen ten or more times. V and J are TRBV12-3 or TRBV12-4 and TRBJ2-5; D is ambiguous. Between the trimmed V and J ends, which lost 3 bases and 3 bases, there was a span of 8 bases. The CDR3 loop spans 13 amino acids. The CDR3 DNA follows: TGTGCCAGCAGTTTGTGGGCAGAAGAGACCCAGTACTTC. This translates into CASSLWAEETQYF.